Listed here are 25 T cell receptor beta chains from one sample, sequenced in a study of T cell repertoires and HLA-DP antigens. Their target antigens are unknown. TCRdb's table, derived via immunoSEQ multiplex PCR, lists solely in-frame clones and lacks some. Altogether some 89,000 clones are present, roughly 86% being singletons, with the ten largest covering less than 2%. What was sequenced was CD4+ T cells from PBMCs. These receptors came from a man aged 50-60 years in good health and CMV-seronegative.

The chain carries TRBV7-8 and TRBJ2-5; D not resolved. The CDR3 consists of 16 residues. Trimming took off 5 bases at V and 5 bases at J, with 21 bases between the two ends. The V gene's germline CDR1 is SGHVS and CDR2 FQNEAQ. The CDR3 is CASSLRAQLPKETQYF. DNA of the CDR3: TGTGCCAGCAGCCTCCGGGCTCAGCTTCCAAAGGAGACCCAGTACTTC.

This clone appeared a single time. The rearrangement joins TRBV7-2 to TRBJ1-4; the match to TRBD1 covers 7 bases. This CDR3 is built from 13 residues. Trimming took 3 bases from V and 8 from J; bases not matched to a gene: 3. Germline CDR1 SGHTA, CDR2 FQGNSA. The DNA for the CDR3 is TGTGCCAGCAGCTTGGAGGGACAGGAAAAACTGTTTTTT. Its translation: CASSLEGQEKLFF.

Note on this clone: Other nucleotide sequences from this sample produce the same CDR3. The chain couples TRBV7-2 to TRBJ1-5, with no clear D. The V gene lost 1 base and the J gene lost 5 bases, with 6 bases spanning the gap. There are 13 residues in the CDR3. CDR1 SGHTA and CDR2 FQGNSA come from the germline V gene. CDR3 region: CASSLGRDQPQHF. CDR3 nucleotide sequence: TGTGCCAGCAGCTTAGGTCGGGATCAGCCCCAGCATTTT.

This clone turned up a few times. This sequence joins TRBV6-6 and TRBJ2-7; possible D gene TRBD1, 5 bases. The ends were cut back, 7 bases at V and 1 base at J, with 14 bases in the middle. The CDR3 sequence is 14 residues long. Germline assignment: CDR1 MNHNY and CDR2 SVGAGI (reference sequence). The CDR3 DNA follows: TGTGCCAGCAATATTCAGGGCGTGTCCTACGAGCAGTACTTC. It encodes CASNIQGVSYEQYF.

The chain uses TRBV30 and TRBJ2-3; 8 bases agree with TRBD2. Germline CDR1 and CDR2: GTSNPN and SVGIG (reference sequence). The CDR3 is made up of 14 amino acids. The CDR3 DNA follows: TGTGCGATTATCCGGGGGGGGGCAACAGATACGCAGTATTTT. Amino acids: CAIIRGGATDTQYF.

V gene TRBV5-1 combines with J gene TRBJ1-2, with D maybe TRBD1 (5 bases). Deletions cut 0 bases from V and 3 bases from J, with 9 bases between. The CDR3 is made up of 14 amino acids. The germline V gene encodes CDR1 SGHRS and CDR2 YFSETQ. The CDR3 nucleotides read TGCGCCAGCAGCTTGGTTGGGGCGGACTATGGCTACACCTTC. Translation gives CASSLVGADYGYTF.

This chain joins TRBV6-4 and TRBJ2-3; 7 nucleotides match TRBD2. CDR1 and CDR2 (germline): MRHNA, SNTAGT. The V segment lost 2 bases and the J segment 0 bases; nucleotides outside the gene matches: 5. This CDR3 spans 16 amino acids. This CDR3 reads CASSDGQAGSTDTQYF. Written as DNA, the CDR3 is TGTGCCAGCAGTGACGGCCAAGCGGGGAGCACAGATACGCAGTATTTT.

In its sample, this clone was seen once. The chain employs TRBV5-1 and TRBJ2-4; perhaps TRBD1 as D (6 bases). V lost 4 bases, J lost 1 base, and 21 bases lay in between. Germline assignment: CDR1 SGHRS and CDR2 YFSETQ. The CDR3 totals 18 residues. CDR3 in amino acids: CASSPERTGFRAKNIQYF. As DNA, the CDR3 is TGCGCCAGCAGCCCGGAACGTACAGGGTTTCGGGCCAAAAACATTCAGTACTTC.

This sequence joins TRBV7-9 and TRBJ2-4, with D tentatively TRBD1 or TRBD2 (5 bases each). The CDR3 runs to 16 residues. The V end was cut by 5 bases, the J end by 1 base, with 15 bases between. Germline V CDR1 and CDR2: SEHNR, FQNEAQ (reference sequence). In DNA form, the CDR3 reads TGTGCCAGCAGCCCTCGGGGCGTCGGGGCCAAAAACATTCAGTACTTC. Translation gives CASSPRGVGAKNIQYF. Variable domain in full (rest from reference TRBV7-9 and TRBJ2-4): DTGVSQNPRHKITKRGQNVTFRCDPISEHNRLYWYRQTLGQGPEFLTYFQNEAQLEKSRLLSDRFSAERPKGSFSTLEIQRTEQGDSAMYLCASSPRGVGAKNIQYFGAGTRLSVL.

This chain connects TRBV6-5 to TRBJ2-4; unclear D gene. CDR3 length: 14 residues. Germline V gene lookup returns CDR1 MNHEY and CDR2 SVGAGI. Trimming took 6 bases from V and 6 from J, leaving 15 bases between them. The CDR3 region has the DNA TGTGCCAGCAGGAGTGGTGTCAGTCGAAACATTCAGTACTTC. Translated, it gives CASRSGVSRNIQYF.

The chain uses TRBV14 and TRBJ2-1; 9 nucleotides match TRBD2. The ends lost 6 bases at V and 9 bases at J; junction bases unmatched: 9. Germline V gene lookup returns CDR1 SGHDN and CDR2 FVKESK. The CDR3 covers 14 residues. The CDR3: CASSHIAGVGEQFF. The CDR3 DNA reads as TGTGCCAGCAGTCACATAGCGGGAGTAGGTGAGCAGTTCTTC.

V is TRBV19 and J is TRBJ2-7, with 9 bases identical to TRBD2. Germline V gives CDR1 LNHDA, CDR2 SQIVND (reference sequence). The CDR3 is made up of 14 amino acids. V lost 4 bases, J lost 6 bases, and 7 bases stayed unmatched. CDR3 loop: CASSKTSGLFEQYF. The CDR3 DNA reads TGTGCCAGTAGTAAGACTAGCGGCCTCTTCGAGCAGTACTTC.

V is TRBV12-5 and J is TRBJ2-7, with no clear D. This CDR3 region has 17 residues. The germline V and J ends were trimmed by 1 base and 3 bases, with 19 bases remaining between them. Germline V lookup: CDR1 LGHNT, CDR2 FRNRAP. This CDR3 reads CASGLAPDGRPGYEQYF. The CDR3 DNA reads TGTGCTAGTGGTTTGGCCCCAGACGGGCGGCCCGGCTACGAGCAGTACTTC. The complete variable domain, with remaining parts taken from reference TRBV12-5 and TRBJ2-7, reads DARVTQTPRHKVTEMGQEVTMRCQPILGHNTVFWYRQTMMQGLELLAYFRNRAPLDDSGMPKDRFSAEMPDATLATLKIQPSEPRDSAVYFCASGLAPDGRPGYEQYFGPGTRLTVT.

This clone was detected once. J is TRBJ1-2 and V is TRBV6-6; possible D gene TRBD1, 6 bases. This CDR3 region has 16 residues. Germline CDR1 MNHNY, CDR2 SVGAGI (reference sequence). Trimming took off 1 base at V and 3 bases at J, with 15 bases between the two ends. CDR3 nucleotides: TGTGCCAGCAGTTACTTGGGGGCGACCGGGTACTATGGCTACACCTTC. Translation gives CASSYLGATGYYGYTF.

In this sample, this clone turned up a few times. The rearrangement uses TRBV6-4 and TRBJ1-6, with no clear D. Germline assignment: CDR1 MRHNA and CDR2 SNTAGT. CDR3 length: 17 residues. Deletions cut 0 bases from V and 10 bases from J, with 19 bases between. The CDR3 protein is CASSDSRGRAVDSPLHF. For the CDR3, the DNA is TGTGCCAGCAGTGACTCACGGGGTCGAGCCGTTGACTCACCCCTCCACTTT.

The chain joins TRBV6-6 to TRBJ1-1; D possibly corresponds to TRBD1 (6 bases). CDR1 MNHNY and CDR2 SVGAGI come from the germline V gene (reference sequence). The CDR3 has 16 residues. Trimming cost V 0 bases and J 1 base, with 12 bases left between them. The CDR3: CASSYSIQGQNTEAFF. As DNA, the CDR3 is TGTGCCAGCAGTTACTCGATTCAGGGGCAGAACACTGAAGCTTTCTTT.

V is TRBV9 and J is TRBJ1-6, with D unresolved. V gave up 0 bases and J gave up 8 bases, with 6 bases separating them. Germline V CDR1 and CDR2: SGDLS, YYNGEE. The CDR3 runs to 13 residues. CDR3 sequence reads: CASSVAGDSPLHF. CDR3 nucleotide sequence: TGTGCCAGCAGCGTAGCTGGTGATTCACCCCTCCACTTT.

The CDR3, as DNA: TGTGCCAGCAGTGAGAGCGCCGGGCAGACCAATAATTCACCCCTCCACTTT. Translation: CASSESAGQTNNSPLHF. The chain links TRBV6-1 to TRBJ1-6, with D unclear. The length of the CDR3 is 17 residues. Germline V lookup: CDR1 MNHNS, CDR2 SASEGT. V was trimmed by 3 bases and J by 5 bases, leaving 17 bases between them.

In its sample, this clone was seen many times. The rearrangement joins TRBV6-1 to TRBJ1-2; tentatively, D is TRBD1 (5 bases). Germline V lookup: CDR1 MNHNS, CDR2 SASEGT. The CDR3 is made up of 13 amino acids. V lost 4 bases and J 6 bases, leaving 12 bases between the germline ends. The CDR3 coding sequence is TGTGCCAGCAGTGCCACCGGGGGTCATGGCTACACCTTC. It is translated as CASSATGGHGYTF.

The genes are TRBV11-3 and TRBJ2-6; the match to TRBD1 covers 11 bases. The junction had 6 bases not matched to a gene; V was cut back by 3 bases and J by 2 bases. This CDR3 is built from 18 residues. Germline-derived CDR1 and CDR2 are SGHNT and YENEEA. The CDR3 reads CASSLGQGVGAGANVLTF. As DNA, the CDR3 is TGTGCCAGCAGCTTGGGACAGGGGGTCGGGGCTGGGGCCAACGTCCTGACTTTC. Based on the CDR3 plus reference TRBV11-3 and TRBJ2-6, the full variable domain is EAGVVQSPRYKIIEKKQPVAFWCNPISGHNTLYWYLQNLGQGPELLIRYENEEAVDDSQLPKDRFSAERLKGVDSTLKIQPAELGDSAVYLCASSLGQGVGAGANVLTFGAGSRLTVL.

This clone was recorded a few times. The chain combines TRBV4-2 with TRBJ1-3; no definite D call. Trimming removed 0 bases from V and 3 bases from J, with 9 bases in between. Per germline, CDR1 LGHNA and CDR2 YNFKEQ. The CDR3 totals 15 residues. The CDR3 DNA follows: TGTGCCAGCAGCCAAGAACCCAGCCTTGGAAACACCATATATTTT. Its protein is CASSQEPSLGNTIYF.

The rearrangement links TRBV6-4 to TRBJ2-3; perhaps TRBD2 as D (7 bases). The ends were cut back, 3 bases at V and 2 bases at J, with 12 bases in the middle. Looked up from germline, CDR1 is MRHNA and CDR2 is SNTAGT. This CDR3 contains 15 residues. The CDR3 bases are TGTGCCAGCAGTGAAGGGGGGGGAAACACAGATACGCAGTATTTT. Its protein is CASSEGGGNTDTQYF.

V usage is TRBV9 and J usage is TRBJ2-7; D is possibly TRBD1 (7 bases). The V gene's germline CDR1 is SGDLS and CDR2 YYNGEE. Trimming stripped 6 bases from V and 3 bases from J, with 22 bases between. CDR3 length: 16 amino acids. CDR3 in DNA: TGTGCCAGCACCCCGGGGCAGGGGGGTGAGGTCTACGAGCAGTACTTC. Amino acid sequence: CASTPGQGGEVYEQYF.

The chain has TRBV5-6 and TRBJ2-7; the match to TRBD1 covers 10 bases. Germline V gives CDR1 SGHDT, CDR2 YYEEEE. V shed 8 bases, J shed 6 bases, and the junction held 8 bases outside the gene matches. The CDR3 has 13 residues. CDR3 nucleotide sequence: TGTGCCAGTACCCGGGACAGGGGATCCGAGCAGTACTTC. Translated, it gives CASTRDRGSEQYF.

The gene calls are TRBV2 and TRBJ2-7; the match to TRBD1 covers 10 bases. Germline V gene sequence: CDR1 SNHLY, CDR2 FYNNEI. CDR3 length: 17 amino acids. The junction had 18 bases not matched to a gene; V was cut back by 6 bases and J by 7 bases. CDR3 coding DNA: TGTGCCAGCAGCCTCTACAATACCGGGACAGGGGAGGGGGAGCAGTACTTC. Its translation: CASSLYNTGTGEGEQYF.